The next 20 T cell receptor beta chains were all read from a single sample in a study of T cell responses to AZD1222 COVID-19 vaccine. Produced via immunoSEQ multiplex PCR; TCRdb's table is partial and in-frame only. The profile shows 120,000 or so clones, 88% of them singletons. The sample consisted of peripheral blood, taken on day 0 of AZD1222 vaccination. The receptors stem from an adult in good health.

The chain is built from TRBV5-1 and TRBJ2-7; no definite D call. This CDR3 is 11 amino acids long. Trimming removed 1 base at V and 5 bases at J, with 4 bases between. In germline, CDR1 is SGHRS, CDR2 YFSETQ. DNA for the CDR3: TGCGCCAGCAGCTTGAGGGACGAGCAGTACTTC. Residues: CASSLRDEQYF. Combining the CDR3 with reference TRBV5-1 and TRBJ2-7 gives the whole variable domain KAGVTQTPRYLIKTRGQQVTLSCSPISGHRSVSWYQQTPGQGLQFLFEYFSETQRNKGNFPGRFSGRQFSNSRSEMNVSTLELGDSALYLCASSLRDEQYFGPGTRLTVT.

The rearrangement uses TRBV6-6 and TRBJ1-2, with unresolved D. The V end was cut by 5 bases, the J end by 4 bases, with 11 bases between. The germline gives CDR1 MNHNY, CDR2 SVGAGI (reference sequence). The CDR3 has 13 residues. The CDR3 protein is CASSKDQLYGYTF. For the CDR3, the DNA is TGTGCCAGCAGTAAGGACCAGCTCTATGGCTACACCTTC.

This chain links TRBV10-3 with TRBJ1-5; no clear D gene. Germline V CDR1 and CDR2: ENHRY, SYGVKD. The CDR3 spans 13 residues. V dropped 10 bases and J dropped 3 bases, with 13 bases sitting between them. The CDR3 coding sequence is TGTGCCACGGGTAACGGGCCCAATCAGCCCCAGCATTTT. Amino acids: CATGNGPNQPQHF.

CDR3 region: CASSLAVSYEQYF. DNA of the CDR3: TGCGCCAGCAGCTTGGCAGTATCCTACGAGCAGTACTTC. V gene TRBV5-1 combines with J gene TRBJ2-7; D is unresolved. V lost 0 bases and J 1 base, leaving 5 bases between the germline ends. The CDR3 loop spans 13 amino acids. Germline-derived CDR1 and CDR2 are SGHRS and YFSETQ.

J is TRBJ2-7 and V is TRBV7-2; D perhaps matches TRBD1 (5 bases). This CDR3 comprises 14 residues. Per germline, CDR1 SGHTA and CDR2 FQGNSA. The V gene lost 4 bases and the J gene lost 8 bases, with 18 bases spanning the gap. The CDR3: CASSSSQGPRKQYF. CDR3 DNA: TGTGCCAGCAGCTCCAGCCAGGGCCCGAGGAAGCAGTACTTC. Supplemented by reference TRBV7-2 and TRBJ2-7, the full variable domain reads GAGVSQSPSNKVTEKGKDVELRCDPISGHTALYWYRQSLGQGLEFLIYFQGNSAPDKSGLPSDRFSAERTGGSVSTLTIQRTQQEDSAVYLCASSSSQGPRKQYFGPGTRLTVT.

The chain is built from TRBV10-2 and TRBJ2-5, with TRBD2 matching 13 bases. This CDR3 has 15 amino acids. The V gene end was trimmed by 5 bases and the J gene end by 5 bases; junction bases not matched to a gene: 5. Germline V gene sequence: CDR1 WSHSY, CDR2 SAAADI. The DNA for the CDR3 is TGCGCCAGCAGTCCCGGACTAGCGGGGGTTGAGACCCAGTACTTC. The encoded protein is CASSPGLAGVETQYF.

The rearrangement uses TRBV5-5 and TRBJ2-7; D ambiguous. V was pared by 3 bases and J by 9 bases, with 4 bases between. Germline V lookup: CDR1 SGHKS, CDR2 YYEKEE (reference sequence). This CDR3 region has 9 residues. CDR3 amino acids: CASSSGQYF. The CDR3 nucleotides are TGTGCCAGCAGCTCGGGGCAGTACTTC.

This chain links TRBV7-9 with TRBJ2-7; the D is unclear. CDR1 and CDR2 (germline): SEHNR, FQNEAQ (reference sequence). Trimming left V 5 bases short and J 0 bases short, with 5 bases between. There are 12 residues in the CDR3. Written as DNA, the CDR3 is TGTGCCAGCAGCGCCCGCTCCTACGAGCAGTACTTC. Protein sequence: CASSARSYEQYF.

The J gene is TRBJ1-2, the V gene TRBV19; D may be TRBD1 (5 bases). V lost 10 bases to trimming and J lost 5 bases, with 11 bases between them. The CDR3 length is 11 residues. Germline V gene lookup returns CDR1 LNHDA and CDR2 SQIVND (reference sequence). This chain's CDR3 is CATTATYGYTF. DNA for the CDR3: TGTGCCACGACAGCTACTTATGGCTACACCTTC.

The rearrangement uses TRBV5-4 and TRBJ1-1, with D perhaps TRBD1 (6 bases). Trimming left V 4 bases short and J 1 base short, with 14 bases between. Looked up from germline, CDR1 is SGHNT and CDR2 is YYREEE (reference sequence). The CDR3 is 15 amino acids. The CDR3 bases are TGTGCCAGCAGCCGCACCGCACAGGGGAACACTGAAGCTTTCTTT. Its translation is CASSRTAQGNTEAFF.

This sequence joins TRBV4-3 and TRBJ1-2; tentatively, D is TRBD1 (5 bases). The germline CDR1 and CDR2 sequences are LGHNA and YSLEER. The ends were cut back, 0 bases at V and 0 bases at J, with 8 bases in the middle. This CDR3 region has 15 residues. CDR3 loop: CASSQEGRANYGYTF. CDR3 DNA sequence: TGCGCCAGCAGCCAAGAAGGCAGGGCTAACTATGGCTACACCTTC.

The chain carries TRBV4-1 and TRBJ1-4; no clear D. Germline lookup yields CDR1 MGHRA and CDR2 YSYEKL. The CDR3 runs to 15 residues. V lost 0 bases, J lost 0 bases, and 5 bases lay in between. The CDR3: CASSQEGPTNEKLFF. The DNA of the CDR3 is TGCGCCAGCAGCCAAGAAGGACCAACTAATGAAAAACTGTTTTTT.

This chain connects TRBV2 to TRBJ1-4; perhaps TRBD1 as D (6 bases). Germline assignment: CDR1 SNHLY and CDR2 FYNNEI. V shed 8 bases and J shed 8 bases, with 12 bases lying between them. The CDR3 has 12 amino acids. The CDR3, as DNA: TGTGCCAGCCACAGGGCGGAGGAAAAACTGTTTTTT. Translated: CASHRAEEKLFF.

The chain is built from TRBV5-1 and TRBJ1-5; D remains ambiguous. The CDR3 has 13 residues. Germline CDR1 is SGHRS and CDR2 is YFSETQ. V was trimmed by 0 bases and J by 3 bases, leaving 4 bases between them. The CDR3 sequence is CASSLDTNQPQHF. The DNA for the CDR3 is TGCGCCAGCAGCTTGGACACCAATCAGCCCCAGCATTTT.

V usage is TRBV6-5 and J usage is TRBJ1-1; 8 nucleotides match TRBD1. The CDR3 has 14 amino acids. Germline CDR1 is MNHEY and CDR2 is SVGAGI. The V segment lost 8 bases and the J segment 1 base; nucleotides outside the gene matches: 6. The DNA of the CDR3 is TGTGCCAGCTGGCAGGGGGCGACGAACACTGAAGCTTTCTTT. This translates into CASWQGATNTEAFF.

The rearrangement links TRBV29-1 to TRBJ1-3; D not resolved. The V end lost 7 bases, the J end lost 0 bases, and 19 bases lay between the germline ends. The CDR3 contains 16 residues. Looked up from germline, CDR1 is SQVTM and CDR2 is ANQGSEA. The CDR3 nucleotides read TGCAGCGCCGAGCTGGAGGATAAAACCTCTGGAAACACCATATATTTT. Residues: CSAELEDKTSGNTIYF.

The chain links TRBV19 to TRBJ2-6; 7 nucleotides align to TRBD1. V dropped 7 bases and J dropped 2; count of bases not matched to a gene: 8. This CDR3 region has 16 residues. Germline V gene sequence: CDR1 LNHDA, CDR2 SQIVND (reference sequence). The CDR3 reads CASTPGDRAGANVLTF. The CDR3 nucleotides read TGTGCCAGTACCCCAGGCGACAGGGCTGGGGCCAACGTCCTGACTTTC.

This rearrangement joins TRBV29-1 to TRBJ1-2; tentative D call: TRBD1 (5 bases). CDR3 length: 14 amino acids. The V gene lost 3 bases and the J gene lost 2 bases, with 13 bases spanning the gap. Per the germline V gene, CDR1 is SQVTM and CDR2 is ANQGSEA. The CDR3 region has the DNA TGCAGCGTTGATTCCCCCGACAGAAACTATGGCTACACCTTC. Translation: CSVDSPDRNYGYTF.

This clone was counted once. The V and J genes are TRBV19 and TRBJ1-5; tentative D call: TRBD1 (5 bases). V lost 10 bases to trimming and J lost 0 bases, with 16 bases between them. This CDR3 has 15 amino acids. Germline assignment: CDR1 LNHDA and CDR2 SQIVND (reference sequence). CDR3 protein: CANFRQILSNQPQHF. Written as DNA, the CDR3 is TGTGCCAATTTTCGACAGATCCTTAGCAATCAGCCCCAGCATTTT.

V and J are TRBV10-1 and TRBJ2-2; possible D gene TRBD1, 5 bases. Germline V lookup: CDR1 WNHNN, CDR2 SYGVQD (reference sequence). The CDR3 has 15 residues. V was trimmed by 0 bases and J by 6 bases, leaving 11 bases between them. The CDR3 bases are TGCGCCAGCAGTGAGTCGACAGTTCAGGCCGGGGAGCTGTTTTTT. Its translation: CASSESTVQAGELFF.